These 14 T cell receptor beta chains were all obtained from the same sample, sequenced in a study of blood T cell repertoires in COVID-19. Sequenced by immunoSEQ multiplex PCR; TCRdb stores in-frame clones only, minus some. The sample shows fewer than 150,000 clones, 88% of them seen only once. Sequencing used peripheral blood. Receptors were obtained from a human donor in a cohort sampled during active COVID-19.

CDR3 residues: CASSVPGQGAKTYYGYTF. CDR3 coding DNA: TGTGCCAGTAGTGTACCGGGACAGGGGGCGAAGACCTACTATGGCTACACCTTC. The V call is TRBV19, the J call TRBJ1-2, with 12 bases that match TRBD1. There are 18 residues in the CDR3. Germline V gene data show CDR1 as LNHDA and CDR2 as SQIVND (reference sequence). The ends lost 5 bases at V and 3 bases at J; junction bases unmatched: 13.

J is TRBJ2-7 and V is TRBV19; a possible D gene is TRBD1 (6 bases). The CDR3 contains 12 residues. CDR1 LNHDA and CDR2 SQIVND come from the germline V gene (reference sequence). The V and J ends lost 11 bases and 2 bases respectively, with 13 bases between them. This CDR3 is CAVRGNTYEQYF. CDR3 coding DNA: TGTGCCGTGAGGGGGAACACCTACGAGCAGTACTTC.

This chain uses TRBV7-2 with TRBJ2-2, with TRBD2 as a possible D gene (5 bases). Germline V lookup: CDR1 SGHTA, CDR2 FQGNSA. The CDR3 extends over 16 amino acids. V was trimmed by 5 bases and J by 2 bases, leaving 15 bases between them. The chain's CDR3 is CASSVRGLANTGELFF. For the CDR3, the DNA is TGTGCCAGCAGCGTTAGAGGGCTAGCTAACACCGGGGAGCTGTTTTTT.

This chain uses TRBV11-2 with TRBJ1-2; D ambiguous. V gave up 4 bases and J gave up 6 bases, with 12 bases separating them. Germline-derived CDR1 and CDR2 are SGHAT and FQNNGV. CDR3 length equals 13 residues. The CDR3 reads CASSSAQLHGYTF. The CDR3 DNA follows: TGTGCCAGCAGCTCGGCACAGTTACATGGCTACACCTTC.

The genes are TRBV2 and TRBJ1-6; D is ambiguous. Trimming removed 4 bases at V and 9 bases at J, with 7 bases between. CDR3 length: 12 residues. CDR1 is SNHLY and CDR2 is FYNNEI in the germline V gene. The CDR3 sequence: CASSAGSSPLHF. CDR3 DNA: TGTGCCAGCAGTGCCGGGAGTTCACCCCTCCACTTT. Together with reference TRBV2 and TRBJ1-6, the CDR3 gives the full variable domain: EPEVTQTPSHQVTQMGQEVILRCVPISNHLYFYWYRQILGQKVEFLVSFYNNEISEKSEIFDDQFSVERPDGSNFTLKIRSTKLEDSAMYFCASSAGSSPLHFGNGTRLTVT.

The chain carries TRBV6-5 and TRBJ1-3; the D is unclear. V was cut by 4 bases and J by 0 bases, with 10 bases left in between. The CDR3 consists of 15 residues. Germline loops: CDR1 MNHEY, CDR2 SVGAGI. The CDR3 sequence is CASSWTGISGNTIYF. The CDR3 nucleotides are TGTGCCAGCAGTTGGACTGGTATCTCTGGAAACACCATATATTTT.

V usage is TRBV6-5 and J usage is TRBJ1-2; 8 nucleotides line up with TRBD1. The CDR3 has 13 residues. CDR1 is MNHEY, CDR2 SVGAGI, per germline. V lost 6 bases, J lost 8 bases, and 8 bases stayed unmatched. CDR3 sequence (DNA): TGTGCCAGCAGATCCGGACAGGGCCCAGGCTACACCTTC. This encodes CASRSGQGPGYTF.

The V call is TRBV7-9, the J call TRBJ1-1; no clear D gene. The ends were cut back, 8 bases at V and 0 bases at J, with 10 bases in the middle. This CDR3 region has 13 residues. Germline CDR1 reads SEHNR; CDR2 reads FQNEAQ (reference sequence). CDR3 sequence: CASFGDLNTEAFF. The CDR3 bases are TGTGCCAGCTTCGGAGACTTGAACACTGAAGCTTTCTTT.

This rearrangement joins TRBV13 to TRBJ2-5; 7 bases are a match to TRBD2. The ends lost 1 base at V and 5 bases at J; junction bases unmatched: 4. CDR3 length: 14 residues. Germline V gene sequence: CDR1 PRHDT, CDR2 FYEKMQ (reference sequence). The CDR3 loop is CASSLDGEGETQYF. The CDR3 coding sequence is TGTGCCAGCAGCTTAGACGGGGAGGGGGAGACCCAGTACTTC.

The CDR3 coding sequence is TGTGCCAGCAGCTTAGGTCCAGCGGGGGGATACGAGCAGTACTTC. This gives the protein CASSLGPAGGYEQYF. This chain connects TRBV7-2 to TRBJ2-7, with TRBD2 matching over 9 bases. The CDR3 is made up of 15 amino acids. Germline values: CDR1 SGHTA, CDR2 FQGNSA. V lost 1 base to trimming and J lost 4 bases; unmatched junction nucleotides: 5.

This chain links TRBV9 with TRBJ2-1; 7 bases fit TRBD2. J was trimmed by 5 bases and V by 0 bases; bases with no gene match: 14. CDR1 and CDR2 (germline): SGDLS, YYNGEE. The CDR3 consists of 18 residues. CDR3: CASSVATLGGSGHNEQFF. CDR3 DNA: TGTGCCAGCAGCGTAGCTACATTGGGCGGTAGCGGGCACAATGAGCAGTTCTTC.

The V call is TRBV29-1, the J call TRBJ1-1; 8 nucleotides line up with TRBD1. With 3 bases clipped from V and 4 bases from J, the junction kept 10 bases outside the gene matches. This CDR3 region has 15 residues. Germline CDR1 SQVTM, CDR2 ANQGSEA. The CDR3 DNA reads TGCAGCGTTGACGGCGGGACAGGTCCCATCACTGAAGCTTTCTTT. Its protein is CSVDGGTGPITEAFF.

The rearrangement joins TRBV5-4 to TRBJ2-7, with 7 bases that match TRBD2. The V segment lost 2 bases and the J segment 4 bases; nucleotides outside the gene matches: 6. The germline CDR1 and CDR2 sequences are SGHNT and YYREEE (reference sequence). This CDR3 spans 14 amino acids. The CDR3 DNA sequence: TGTGCCAGCAGCTTAAGCGGGGTTGGGTACGAGCAGTACTTC. It encodes CASSLSGVGYEQYF.

This chain uses TRBV7-9 with TRBJ1-1, with D possibly being TRBD1 (6 bases). Germline V gene lookup returns CDR1 SEHNR and CDR2 FQNEAQ (reference sequence). Trimming stripped 5 bases from V and 5 bases from J, with 15 bases between. This CDR3 spans 14 amino acids. CDR3 bases: TGTGCCAGCAGCCAAGAGGGGGTAGGGACTGAAGCTTTCTTT. Protein product: CASSQEGVGTEAFF. The whole variable domain, remainder taken from reference TRBV7-9 and TRBJ1-1, is DTGVSQNPRHKITKRGQNVTFRCDPISEHNRLYWYRQTLGQGPEFLTYFQNEAQLEKSRLLSDRFSAERPKGSFSTLEIQRTEQGDSAMYLCASSQEGVGTEAFFGQGTRLTVV.